This is a list of T cell receptor beta chains from one sample in a study of blood T cells in healthy people across ages. TCRdb re-called the 5' RACE reads with MiXCR, one entry per CDR3 protein. The table includes about 540,000 distinct CDR3 sequences, 24% detected once. The same specimen was also included in a second study, on T cells of mothers and their children.

Sequencing was carried out using blood. The receptors originated from a boy between 10 and 17 years old in good health. The CDR3 runs from the conserved cysteine through the conserved F or W. Each record gives: J gene, clone size, CDR3 length, D gene, V gene, CDR3 DNA, CDR3 protein. The D gene is left open where the match is weak. Where a row states a size, it is once, few, many or the class of an expanded clone; other rows omit it.

>TRBJ1-2|NA|15|TRBD1|TRBV7-2
TGTGCCAGCAGCCAGGCCCCCGGGACAGGGGAAGGCTACACCTTC
CASSQAPGTGEGYTF
>TRBJ1-2|NA|15|TRBD1|TRBV7-2
TGTGCCAGCAGCATTACCGGGACAGGAAACTATGGCTACACCTTC
CASSITGTGNYGYTF
>TRBJ2-3|NA|15|TRBD2|TRBV6-5
TGTGCCAGCAGCAGACTAGCGGACAGGATGGATACGCAGTATTTT
CASSRLADRMDTQYF
>TRBJ2-7|few|14|TRBD1|TRBV7-9
TGTGCCAGCAGCTGGGACAGGGGGTTCTACGAGCAGTACTTC
CASSWDRGFYEQYF
>TRBJ2-3|few|16|NA|TRBV28
TGTGCCAGCAGTTTCTTTAGCGGTCTCCACACAGATACGCAGTATTTT
CASSFFSGLHTDTQYF
>TRBJ2-6|NA|16|NA|TRBV7-3
TGTGCCAGCAGCTTAAACCGGAACTCTGGGGCCAACGTCCTGACTTTC
CASSLNRNSGANVLTF
>TRBJ2-2|many|12|NA|TRBV4-1
TGTGCCAGCAGCCAAGTGACCGGGGAGCTGTTTTTT
CASSQVTGELFF
>TRBJ2-7|NA|12|NA|TRBV20-1
TGCAGTGCTAGAGGTGGGGCCTACGAGCAGTACTTC
CSARGGAYEQYF
>TRBJ2-2|few|16|TRBD1|TRBV15
TGTGCCACCAGCAGAGGGGACAGGGGGAGGGCCGGGGAGCTGTTTTTT
CATSRGDRGRAGELFF
>TRBJ2-3|NA|13|NA|TRBV27
TGTGCCAGCAGTTTAAGCTTTGCAGATACGCAGTATTTT
CASSLSFADTQYF
>TRBJ2-1|few|17|TRBD2|TRBV28
TGTGCCAGCAGTAAGACCCACCTTGCGGGGGGCTACAATGAGCAGTTCTTC
CASSKTHLAGGYNEQFF
>TRBJ2-3|NA|17|NA|TRBV7-9
TGTGCCAGCAGCTTAGGCTACCGAGGGGCTTTCACAGATACGCAGTATTTT
CASSLGYRGAFTDTQYF
>TRBJ1-2|few|14|TRBD1|TRBV20-1
TGCAGTGCTAGCCGGGACAGGAAGAACTATGGCTACACCTTC
CSASRDRKNYGYTF
>TRBJ1-3|NA|16|NA|TRBV4-3
TGCGCCAGCAGCCAAGACATCGCCCTAGGAGGAAACACCATATATTTT
CASSQDIALGGNTIYF
>TRBJ2-7|many|15|NA|TRBV4-1
TGCGCCAGCAGCCAAGTAGAGGGTAACTCCTACGAGCAGTACTTC
CASSQVEGNSYEQYF
>TRBJ2-7|few|16|NA|TRBV4-3
TGCGCCAGCAGCCAAGATTGGCAGGGAGGAGGCCACGAGCAGTACTTC
CASSQDWQGGGHEQYF
>TRBJ1-1|NA|13|TRBD1|TRBV18
TGTGCCAGCTCACCACCGGCGACAGGGGGAGCTTTCTTT
CASSPPATGGAFF
>TRBJ2-7|NA|15|NA|TRBV5-1
TGCGCCAGCAGCCGTACTACGGCCGGATACTACGAGCAGTACTTC
CASSRTTAGYYEQYF